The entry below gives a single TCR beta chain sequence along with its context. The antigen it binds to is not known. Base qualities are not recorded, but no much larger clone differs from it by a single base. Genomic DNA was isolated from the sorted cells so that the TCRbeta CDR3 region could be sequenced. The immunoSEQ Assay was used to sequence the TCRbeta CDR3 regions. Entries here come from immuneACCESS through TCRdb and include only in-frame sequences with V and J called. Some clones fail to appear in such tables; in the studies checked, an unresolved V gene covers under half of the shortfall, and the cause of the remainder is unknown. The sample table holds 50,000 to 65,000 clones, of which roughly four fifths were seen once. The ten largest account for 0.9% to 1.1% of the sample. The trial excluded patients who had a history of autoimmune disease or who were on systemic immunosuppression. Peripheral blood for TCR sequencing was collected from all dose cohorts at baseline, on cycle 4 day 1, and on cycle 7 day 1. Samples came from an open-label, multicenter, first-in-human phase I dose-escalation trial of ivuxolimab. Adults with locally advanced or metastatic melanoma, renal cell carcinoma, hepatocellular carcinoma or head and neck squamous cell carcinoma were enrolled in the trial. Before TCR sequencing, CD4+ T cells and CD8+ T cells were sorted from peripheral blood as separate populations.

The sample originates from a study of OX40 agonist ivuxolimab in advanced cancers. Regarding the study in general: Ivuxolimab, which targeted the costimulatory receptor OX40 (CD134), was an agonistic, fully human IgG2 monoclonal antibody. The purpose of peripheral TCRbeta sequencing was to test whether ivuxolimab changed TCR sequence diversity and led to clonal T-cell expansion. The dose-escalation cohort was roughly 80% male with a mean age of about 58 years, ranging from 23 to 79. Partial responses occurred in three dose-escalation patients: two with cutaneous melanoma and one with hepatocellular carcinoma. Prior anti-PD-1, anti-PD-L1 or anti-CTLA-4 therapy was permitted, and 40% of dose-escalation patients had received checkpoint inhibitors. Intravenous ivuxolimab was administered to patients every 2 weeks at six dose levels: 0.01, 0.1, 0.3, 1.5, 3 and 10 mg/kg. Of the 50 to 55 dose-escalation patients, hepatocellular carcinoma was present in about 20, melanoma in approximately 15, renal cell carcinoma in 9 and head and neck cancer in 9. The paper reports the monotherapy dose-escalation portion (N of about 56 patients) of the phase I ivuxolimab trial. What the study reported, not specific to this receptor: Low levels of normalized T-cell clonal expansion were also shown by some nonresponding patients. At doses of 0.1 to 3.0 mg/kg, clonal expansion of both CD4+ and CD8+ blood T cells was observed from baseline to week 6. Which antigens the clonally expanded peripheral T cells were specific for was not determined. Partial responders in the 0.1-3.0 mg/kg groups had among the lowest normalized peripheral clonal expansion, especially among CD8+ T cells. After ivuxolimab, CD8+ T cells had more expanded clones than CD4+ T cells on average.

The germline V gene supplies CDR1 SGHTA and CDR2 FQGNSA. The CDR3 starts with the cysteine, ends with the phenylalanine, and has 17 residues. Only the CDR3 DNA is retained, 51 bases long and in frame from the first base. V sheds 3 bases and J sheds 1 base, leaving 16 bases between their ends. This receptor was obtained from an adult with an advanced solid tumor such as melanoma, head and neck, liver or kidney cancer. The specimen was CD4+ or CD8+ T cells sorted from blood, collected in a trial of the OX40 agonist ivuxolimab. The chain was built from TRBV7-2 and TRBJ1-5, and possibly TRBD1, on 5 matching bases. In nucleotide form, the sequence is TGTGCCAGCAGCTTCAGTAGCGGGGCTGGGAGCAATCAGCCCCAGCATTTT. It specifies CASSFSSGAGSNQPQHF.